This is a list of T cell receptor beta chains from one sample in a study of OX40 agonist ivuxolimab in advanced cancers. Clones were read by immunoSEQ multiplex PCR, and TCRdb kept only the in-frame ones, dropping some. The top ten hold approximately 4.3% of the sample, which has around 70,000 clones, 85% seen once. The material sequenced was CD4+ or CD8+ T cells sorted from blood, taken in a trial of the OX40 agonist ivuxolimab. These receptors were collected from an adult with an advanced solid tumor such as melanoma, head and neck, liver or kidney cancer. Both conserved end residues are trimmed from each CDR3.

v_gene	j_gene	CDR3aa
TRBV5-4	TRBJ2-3	ASSPSQGTDTQY
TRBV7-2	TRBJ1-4	ASSQRFGGDEKLF
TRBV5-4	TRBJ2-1	ASSLPGLAPNEQF
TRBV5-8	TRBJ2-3	ASSLVVGPSTDTQY
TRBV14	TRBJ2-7	ASSRAVGLAGEVYEQY
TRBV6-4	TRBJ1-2	ASSARDSPLYGYT
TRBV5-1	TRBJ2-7	ASSQGQFPYEQY
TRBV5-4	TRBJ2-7	ASSLSLSRGNGQY
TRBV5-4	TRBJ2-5	ASSQPQGGTGGEETQY
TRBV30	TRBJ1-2	AWQGRGGYT
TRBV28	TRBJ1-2	ASSPVTPVAANYGYT
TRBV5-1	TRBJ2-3	ASSLRSGRTDTQY
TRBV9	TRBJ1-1	ASSRSIQGITEAF
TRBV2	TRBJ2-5	ASRVGETQY
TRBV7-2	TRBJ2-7	ASSSLTASYEQY
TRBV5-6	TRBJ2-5	ASSLVVGQETQY
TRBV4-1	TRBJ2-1	ASSQVWTRYNEQF
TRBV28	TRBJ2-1	ASSPPRARGFSEQF
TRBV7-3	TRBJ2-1	ASSLRGTSGGNEQF
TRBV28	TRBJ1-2	ASTLLDGYGYT
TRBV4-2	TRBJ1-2	ASSQGGRTYGYT
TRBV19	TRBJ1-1	ASSIDRHRALAGTEAF
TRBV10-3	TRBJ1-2	AISVAGDYGYT
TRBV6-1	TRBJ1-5	ASSGIRGSNQPQH
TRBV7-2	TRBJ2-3	ASSSGTSGTSTDTQY
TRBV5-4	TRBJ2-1	ASSPGTSIDEQF
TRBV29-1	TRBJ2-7	SVRVSYEQY
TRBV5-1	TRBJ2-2	ASSLRGHPNNTGELF
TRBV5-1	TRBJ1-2	ASSLGDLYGYT
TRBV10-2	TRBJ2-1	ATSRTSGRAGEQF